The T cell receptor (beta chain) described here comes from a study of shared clonotypes between healthy human individuals (dated by TCRdb to 2019 to 2021). At the level of the whole study: The cohort included three men and a couple of women between 18 and 49 years of age. For each donor, CD4 naive and CD4 memory were each run on three plates, CD8 naive on two plates, and CD8 memory on one plate. To estimate repertoire size and how much clonotype sharing occurs between individuals, the study deeply sequenced the blood TCR repertoires of 4 to 6 healthy adults. Different laboratories and diverse techniques were used to prepare libraries and sequence TCR repertoires, to increase sequencing depth and limit assay-specific biases. Each donor's leukapheresis produced roughly between about 0.8 and 10 billion PBMCs.

Results and caveats for the whole study, not just this receptor: Higher generation probabilities were observed for clonotypes shared by all four sorted-subset donors than for non-shared clonotypes. Based on pairwise subsampling, the degree of clonotype sharing among donors was expected to be affected by sequencing depth. The small number of donors limited the genetic and exposure-history diversity represented. Sampling was restricted to blood, and TCR repertoires in tissues likely differ from the TCR repertoires found in blood. Sharing across four donors was observed for around 5% of naive CD4, less than 4% of naive CD8, over 2% of memory CD4, and roughly 0.4% of memory CD8 clonotypes. Larger estimated clonotype richness was generally found for naive subsets than for memory subsets. Incomplete sequencing was indicated by rarefaction of sorted-subset datasets, despite the large sequencing depth.

Details on this clone: Its antigen target is currently unknown. No clone much larger than this one lies a single base away; base qualities are absent.

For the CD8 naive samples, CD45RO-negative cells were positively selected for CCR7, yielding a CD45RA+CCR7+ population from which TemRA cells were excluded. Healthy HIV-negative adults with no recently reported acute infections or vaccinations were included as donors. All donors were Caucasian adults living in Nashville, Tennessee, USA. Blood was obtained by leukapheresis, after which PBMCs were separated by Ficoll-Histopaque density gradient centrifugation and cryopreserved in liquid nitrogen vapor phase. Analytical flow cytometry was used to check the purity and quantity of every magnetically sorted T cell population. Each sorted fraction had its genomic DNA isolated and then quantified by UV absorbance on a Nanodrop 2000c. As encoded in the germline V gene (reference sequence), CDR1 is PRHDT while CDR2 is FYEKMQ. The CDR3 runs 15 residues from the cysteine to the phenylalanine. Only the CDR3 DNA stays, 45 bases, in frame from base 1. Relative to germline, V is missing 6 bases and J is missing 0 bases, with 7 bases of the junction outside any gene match.

Using the deep immunoSEQ assay, multiplex PCR amplified TCR CDR3 regions from genomic DNA. Genomic DNA extracted from each cell subset was distributed evenly over all wells of several immunoSEQ 96-well plates, and each plate served as one replicate. For sorted subsets, around 0.2 ug of genomic DNA, equivalent to 25,000 to 35,000 T cell genomes, went into each replicate PCR. Purified libraries were measured with a Qubit 3.0 fluorometer, size-checked on a Bioanalyzer 2100, and measured again with the KAPA Library Quantification kit. Every immunoSEQ 96-well plate was sequenced on a dedicated single-read 150-cycle Illumina NextSeq 550 flow cell. In the paper's pipeline: The immunoSEQ output contained only junctional sequences without quality scores, so filtering could not match that applied to full-length reads. Sequences were annotated with PyIR, a Python wrapper for IgBLAST v1.9, and V/J genes and CDR3 were assigned using IMGT germline references. Reads were filtered out if the reads had weak V/J assignments (E-value above 1e-6), no CDR3, stop codons, out-of-frame junctions, or ambiguous translated residues. V3J clonotypes were defined as sequences sharing the same inferred V gene, J gene, and CDR3 amino acid sequence. To compute the percentage overlap between repertoires, the number of shared unique clonotypes was divided by the size of the smaller repertoire. Three approaches were used to assess repertoire richness: RTK rarefaction, the Chao1 estimator, and Recon v2.1 estimates of unobserved clonotypes. For all TCRbeta clonotypes obtained by the gDNA method from four donors, generation probabilities were computed with OLGA. TCRdb stores this immuneACCESS table with in-frame sequences only. Part of the clones is absent; in the studies checked, under half of the shortfall reflects unresolved V genes, and no reason is known for the rest. That table gives V, J and clone size, and the DNA gave D and trimming. This sample gives about 2,200,000 clones in total; about 92% of them show up just once. The ten top clones hold about 1.5% of the sample.

What was sequenced was naive CD8+ T cells from PBMCs. The cell subset or site tag for this specimen amounts to: CD45RA+CCR7+. This clonotype originated in a man between 18 and 35 years old in good health. Some clones in this sample may be carry-over from other donors' samples. The chain is made from TRBV13 and TRBJ1-1; TRBD1 fits 7 bases in the junction. The DNA sequence is given as TGTGCCAGCAGTTATCCGACAGGGTTGAACACTGAAGCTTTCTTT. This codes for CASSYPTGLNTEAFF.